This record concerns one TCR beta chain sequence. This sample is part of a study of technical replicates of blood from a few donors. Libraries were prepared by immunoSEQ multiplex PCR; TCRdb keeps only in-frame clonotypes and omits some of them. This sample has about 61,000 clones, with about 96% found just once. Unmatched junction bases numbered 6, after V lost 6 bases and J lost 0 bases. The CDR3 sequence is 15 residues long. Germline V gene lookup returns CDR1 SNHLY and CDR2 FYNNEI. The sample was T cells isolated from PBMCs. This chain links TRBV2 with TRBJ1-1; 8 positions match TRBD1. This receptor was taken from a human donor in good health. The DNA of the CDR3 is TGTGCCAGCAGCCCCTCCAGGGGGCTGAACACTGAAGCTTTCTTT. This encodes CASSPSRGLNTEAFF. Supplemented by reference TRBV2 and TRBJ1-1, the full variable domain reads EPEVTQTPSHQVTQMGQEVILRCVPISNHLYFYWYRQILGQKVEFLVSFYNNEISEKSEIFDDQFSVERPDGSNFTLKIRSTKLEDSAMYFCASSPSRGLNTEAFFGQGTRLTVV.